Below are 2 T cell receptor beta chains sequenced from a single sample in a study of shared T cell receptors in the human thymus. Here immunoSEQ multiplex PCR was the method, and the copy in TCRdb shows in-frame clones only, minus some. The repertoire holds 500,000 to 750,000 clones, with around 89% as singletons. The sample was also linked to a second study, of human thymus T cells.

Sequencing used thymocytes. The source is a boy younger than two with a congenital heart defect.

The V gene is TRBV28, the J gene TRBJ1-5; D gene uncertain. The germline V gene encodes CDR1 MDHEN and CDR2 SYDVKM. Trimming stripped 3 bases from V and 5 bases from J, with 5 bases between. The CDR3 runs 12 residues. For the CDR3, the DNA is TGTGCCAGCAGTTTCGGTCATCAGCCCCAGCATTTT. It translates to CASSFGHQPQHF.

This CDR3 reads CAWTRTGLAGDGETQYF. In DNA form, the CDR3 reads TGTGCCTGGACCCGTACCGGGCTAGCGGGAGATGGGGAGACCCAGTACTTC. V gene TRBV30 combines with J gene TRBJ2-5; 10 positions agree with TRBD2. Germline V gene sequence: CDR1 GTSNPN, CDR2 SVGIG (reference sequence). Losses at the gene ends were 4 bases for V and 5 bases for J; bases not matched to a gene: 16. The CDR3 totals 17 residues. The full variable domain, rest sourced from reference TRBV30 and TRBJ2-5, is SQTIHQWPATLVQPVGSPLSLECTVEGTSNPNLYWYRQAAGRGLQLLFYSVGIGQISSEVPQNLSASRPQDRQFILSSKKLLLSDSGFYLCAWTRTGLAGDGETQYFGPGTRLLVL.